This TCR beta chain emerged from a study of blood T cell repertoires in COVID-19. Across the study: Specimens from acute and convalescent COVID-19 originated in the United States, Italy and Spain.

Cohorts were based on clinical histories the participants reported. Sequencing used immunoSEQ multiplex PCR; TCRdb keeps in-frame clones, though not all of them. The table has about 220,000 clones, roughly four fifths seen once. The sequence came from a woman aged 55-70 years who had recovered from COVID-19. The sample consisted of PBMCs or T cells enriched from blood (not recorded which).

The CDR3 DNA sequence: TGTGCCAGCTCACCACAACTACAGGGATTCGACACTGAAGCTTTCTTT. Residues: CASSPQLQGFDTEAFF. This chain joins TRBV18 and TRBJ1-1, with a possible D match to TRBD1 (6 bases). Trimming stripped 1 base from V and 3 bases from J, with 15 bases between. The CDR3 contains 16 residues. Looked up from germline, CDR1 is KGHSH and CDR2 is LQKENI.